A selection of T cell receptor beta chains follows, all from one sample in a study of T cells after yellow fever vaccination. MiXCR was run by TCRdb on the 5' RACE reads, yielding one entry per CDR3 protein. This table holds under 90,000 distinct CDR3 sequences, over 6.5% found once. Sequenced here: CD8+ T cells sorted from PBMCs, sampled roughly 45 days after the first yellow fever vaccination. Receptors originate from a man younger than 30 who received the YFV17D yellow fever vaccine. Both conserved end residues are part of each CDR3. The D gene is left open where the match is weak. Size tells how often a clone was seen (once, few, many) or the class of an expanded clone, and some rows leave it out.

CDR3aa: CASSWDGTATEQFF
CDR3nt: TGTGCCAGCAGCTGGGACGGGACCGCGACTGAGCAGTTCTTC
d_gene: NA
len: 14
v_gene: TRBV12-3/TRBV12-4
abundance: many
j_gene: TRBJ2-1

CDR3aa: CASSSAEGVLNTGELFF
CDR3nt: TGTGCCAGCAGTTCGGCGGAGGGGGTTTTGAACACCGGGGAGCTGTTTTTT
d_gene: NA
len: 17
v_gene: TRBV12-3/TRBV12-4
abundance: many
j_gene: TRBJ2-2

CDR3aa: CASSLAGTGTEAFF
CDR3nt: TGTGCCAGCAGCTTAGCCGGGACAGGAACTGAAGCTTTCTTT
d_gene: TRBD1
len: 14
v_gene: TRBV13
abundance: NA
j_gene: TRBJ1-1

CDR3aa: CASSQGTALPGELFF
CDR3nt: TGCGCCAGCAGCCAAGGGACAGCGTTACCCGGGGAGCTGTTTTTT
d_gene: NA
len: 15
v_gene: TRBV4-1
abundance: many
j_gene: TRBJ2-2

CDR3aa: CASSTIGFTEAFF
CDR3nt: TGTGCCAGCAGCACCATAGGGTTTACTGAAGCTTTCTTT
d_gene: NA
len: 13
v_gene: TRBV27
abundance: few
j_gene: TRBJ1-1

CDR3aa: CAAGEPSGGEQETQYF
CDR3nt: TGTGCCGCCGGAGAGCCTAGCGGGGGGGAACAAGAGACCCAGTACTTC
d_gene: TRBD2
len: 16
v_gene: TRBV3-1
abundance: few
j_gene: TRBJ2-5

CDR3aa: CASSLVFTGPKKSQYF
CDR3nt: TGCGCCAGCAGCTTGGTTTTTACGGGGCCGAAAAAATCCCAGTACTTC
d_gene: NA
len: 16
v_gene: TRBV5-1
abundance: many
j_gene: TRBJ2-5

CDR3aa: CASSLYSGGIEDTQYF
CDR3nt: TGTGCCAGCAGCTTATATAGCGGGGGGATTGAAGATACGCAGTATTTT
d_gene: TRBD2
len: 16
v_gene: TRBV11-2
abundance: NA
j_gene: TRBJ2-3

CDR3aa: CATSPTDRSTGELFF
CDR3nt: TGTGCCACCAGCCCTACGGACAGGTCCACCGGGGAGCTGTTTTTT
d_gene: TRBD1
len: 15
v_gene: TRBV15
abundance: many
j_gene: TRBJ2-2

CDR3aa: CSVEVDDVPNSGANVLTF
CDR3nt: TGCAGCGTTGAAGTGGACGATGTCCCGAACTCTGGGGCCAACGTCCTGACTTTC
d_gene: NA
len: 18
v_gene: TRBV29-1
abundance: NA
j_gene: TRBJ2-6

CDR3aa: CASRPVAGGINEQFF
CDR3nt: TGTGCCAGCAGACCCGTAGCGGGGGGGATAAATGAGCAGTTCTTC
d_gene: TRBD2
len: 15
v_gene: TRBV6-5
abundance: many
j_gene: TRBJ2-1

CDR3aa: CASSLAWGLDTGELFF
CDR3nt: TGTGCCAGCAGTTTGGCGTGGGGGCTTGACACCGGGGAGCTGTTTTTT
d_gene: NA
len: 16
v_gene: TRBV12-3/TRBV12-4
abundance: NA
j_gene: TRBJ2-2

CDR3aa: CASSEGYEQYF
CDR3nt: TGTGCCAGCAGCGAGGGGTACGAGCAGTACTTC
d_gene: NA
len: 11
v_gene: TRBV2
abundance: few
j_gene: TRBJ2-7

CDR3aa: CASSLVFGGLDQTGELFF
CDR3nt: TGTGCCAGCAGCTTAGTCTTTGGGGGGCTGGATCAAACCGGGGAGCTGTTTTTT
d_gene: NA
len: 18
v_gene: TRBV7-8
abundance: many
j_gene: TRBJ2-2

CDR3aa: CASSPQTTNYGYTF
CDR3nt: TGTGCCAGCAGCCCTCAGACGACCAACTATGGCTACACCTTC
d_gene: NA
len: 14
v_gene: TRBV14
abundance: NA
j_gene: TRBJ1-2

CDR3aa: CASSRRTAQETQYF
CDR3nt: TGTGCCAGCAGTAGGCGAACAGCCCAAGAGACCCAGTACTTC
d_gene: NA
len: 14
v_gene: TRBV28
abundance: many
j_gene: TRBJ2-5

CDR3aa: CASSDPYDEQFF
CDR3nt: TGTGCCAGCAGTGATCCTTACGATGAGCAGTTCTTC
d_gene: NA
len: 12
v_gene: TRBV6-1
abundance: NA
j_gene: TRBJ2-1

CDR3aa: CSARRTETGLANYGYTF
CDR3nt: TGCAGTGCTAGACGGACAGAGACAGGGCTCGCTAACTATGGCTACACCTTC
d_gene: TRBD1
len: 17
v_gene: TRBV20-1
abundance: many
j_gene: TRBJ1-2

CDR3aa: CASSQGPGANGYTF
CDR3nt: TGCGCCAGCAGCCAAGGACCGGGGGCGAATGGCTACACCTTC
d_gene: NA
len: 14
v_gene: TRBV4-3
abundance: few
j_gene: TRBJ1-2

CDR3aa: CASSFILGTEDTQYF
CDR3nt: TGTGCCAGCAGTTTCATATTGGGGACGGAAGATACGCAGTATTTT
d_gene: NA
len: 15
v_gene: TRBV27
abundance: many
j_gene: TRBJ2-3

CDR3aa: CASSQVVGPSSYNEQFF
CDR3nt: TGCGCCAGCAGCCAAGTTGTGGGACCGAGCTCCTACAATGAGCAGTTCTTC
d_gene: NA
len: 17
v_gene: TRBV4-1
abundance: NA
j_gene: TRBJ2-1

CDR3aa: CASSQAPNEQFF
CDR3nt: TGTGCCAGCAGCCAAGCACCCAATGAGCAGTTCTTC
d_gene: NA
len: 12
v_gene: TRBV4-2
abundance: NA
j_gene: TRBJ2-1

CDR3aa: CASSPPSRSTDTQYF
CDR3nt: TGTGCCAGCAGCCCCCCCAGTCGGAGCACAGATACGCAGTATTTT
d_gene: NA
len: 15
v_gene: TRBV7-9
abundance: many
j_gene: TRBJ2-3

CDR3aa: CASSYSRYNEQFF
CDR3nt: TGTGCCAGCAGTTACTCTAGGTACAATGAGCAGTTCTTC
d_gene: NA
len: 13
v_gene: TRBV6-5
abundance: many
j_gene: TRBJ2-1

CDR3aa: CASSERGDTGELFF
CDR3nt: TGTGCCAGCAGTGAGCGGGGGGACACCGGGGAGCTGTTTTTT
d_gene: TRBD2
len: 14
v_gene: TRBV6-4
abundance: many
j_gene: TRBJ2-2

CDR3aa: CASKDLAGSPARHF
CDR3nt: TGTGCCAGCAAAGATCTAGCGGGGTCCCCCGCTAGACATTTC
d_gene: TRBD2
len: 14
v_gene: TRBV6-1
abundance: many
j_gene: TRBJ2-7

CDR3aa: CASRAGGDEQFF
CDR3nt: TGTGCCAGCAGGGCGGGGGGGGATGAGCAGTTCTTC
d_gene: TRBD2
len: 12
v_gene: TRBV6-2/TRBV6-3
abundance: NA
j_gene: TRBJ2-1

CDR3aa: CASSIKSLSTDTQYF
CDR3nt: TGTGCCAGCAGTATTAAAAGCCTTAGCACAGATACGCAGTATTTT
d_gene: NA
len: 15
v_gene: TRBV27
abundance: many
j_gene: TRBJ2-3

CDR3aa: CASSLVVYEQYF
CDR3nt: TGTGCCAGCAGCTTAGTGGTCTACGAGCAGTACTTC
d_gene: NA
len: 12
v_gene: TRBV7-9
abundance: many
j_gene: TRBJ2-7

CDR3aa: CSARDYSSGGPYEQYF
CDR3nt: TGCAGTGCTAGAGATTATAGTAGCGGGGGGCCCTACGAGCAGTACTTC
d_gene: TRBD2
len: 16
v_gene: TRBV20-1
abundance: many
j_gene: TRBJ2-7

CDR3aa: CASSSWDIGKNTGELFF
CDR3nt: TGTGCCAGCAGCTCCTGGGACATTGGCAAGAACACCGGGGAGCTGTTTTTT
d_gene: NA
len: 17
v_gene: TRBV7-9
abundance: NA
j_gene: TRBJ2-2

CDR3aa: CASSPPRAGESDYEQYF
CDR3nt: TGCGCCAGCAGCCCCCCCAGAGCAGGGGAGTCGGACTACGAGCAGTACTTC
d_gene: NA
len: 17
v_gene: TRBV5-1
abundance: NA
j_gene: TRBJ2-7

CDR3aa: CASSAGTAPSTDTQYF
CDR3nt: TGTGCCAGCAGTGCCGGGACGGCCCCTAGCACAGATACGCAGTATTTT
d_gene: NA
len: 16
v_gene: TRBV6-1
abundance: many
j_gene: TRBJ2-3

CDR3aa: CASSDRSSYEQYF
CDR3nt: TGTGCCAGCAGTGACAGGAGCTCCTACGAGCAGTACTTC
d_gene: NA
len: 13
v_gene: TRBV12-3/TRBV12-4
abundance: many
j_gene: TRBJ2-7

CDR3aa: CASSYSTSGGYEQYF
CDR3nt: TGTGCCAGCAGTTACTCGACTAGCGGGGGCTACGAGCAGTACTTC
d_gene: TRBD2
len: 15
v_gene: TRBV6-2/TRBV6-3
abundance: many
j_gene: TRBJ2-7

CDR3aa: CASSSQGLGNQPQHF
CDR3nt: TGCGCCAGCAGCTCGCAGGGACTAGGGAATCAGCCCCAGCATTTT
d_gene: NA
len: 15
v_gene: TRBV5-1
abundance: NA
j_gene: TRBJ1-5

CDR3aa: CATSDLEGAGEQFF
CDR3nt: TGTGCCACCAGTGATTTGGAGGGGGCTGGAGAGCAGTTCTTC
d_gene: TRBD1
len: 14
v_gene: TRBV24-1
abundance: many
j_gene: TRBJ2-1

CDR3aa: CASSFQETQYF
CDR3nt: TGCGCCAGCAGCTTCCAAGAGACCCAGTACTTC
d_gene: NA
len: 11
v_gene: TRBV5-1
abundance: many
j_gene: TRBJ2-5

CDR3aa: CASSQVGGALREQYF
CDR3nt: TGCGCCAGCAGCCAAGTGGGTGGGGCCTTACGCGAGCAGTACTTC
d_gene: NA
len: 15
v_gene: TRBV4-3
abundance: many
j_gene: TRBJ2-7

CDR3aa: CASATGITDTQYF
CDR3nt: TGTGCCAGCGCCACAGGGATCACAGATACGCAGTATTTT
d_gene: NA
len: 13
v_gene: TRBV7-9
abundance: many
j_gene: TRBJ2-3

CDR3aa: CASGYSEQETQYF
CDR3nt: TGTGCCAGCGGGTACTCGGAGCAAGAGACCCAGTACTTC
d_gene: NA
len: 13
v_gene: TRBV7-9
abundance: many
j_gene: TRBJ2-5

CDR3aa: CSARPTGARNTIYF
CDR3nt: TGCAGTGCTAGACCTACGGGGGCGAGAAACACCATATATTTT
d_gene: NA
len: 14
v_gene: TRBV20-1
abundance: many
j_gene: TRBJ1-3

CDR3aa: CASRFGVTTEAFF
CDR3nt: TGTGCCAGCAGATTCGGGGTGACCACTGAAGCTTTCTTT
d_gene: NA
len: 13
v_gene: TRBV12-3/TRBV12-4
abundance: many
j_gene: TRBJ1-1

CDR3aa: CASSIHGGVRNEQFF
CDR3nt: TGTGCCAGTAGTATTCATGGCGGCGTTAGGAATGAGCAGTTCTTC
d_gene: NA
len: 15
v_gene: TRBV19
abundance: many
j_gene: TRBJ2-1

CDR3aa: CASSQQQGQFYEQYF
CDR3nt: TGCGCCAGCAGCCAACAACAAGGTCAGTTCTACGAGCAGTACTTC
d_gene: NA
len: 15
v_gene: TRBV4-1
abundance: many
j_gene: TRBJ2-7

CDR3aa: CASSYSYGEPQHF
CDR3nt: TGTGCCAGCAGTTACTCCTACGGGGAGCCCCAGCATTTT
d_gene: NA
len: 13
v_gene: TRBV6-5
abundance: many
j_gene: TRBJ1-5

CDR3aa: CASSFPGEETQYF
CDR3nt: TGTGCCAGCAGCTTTCCAGGGGAAGAGACCCAGTACTTC
d_gene: NA
len: 13
v_gene: TRBV7-8
abundance: NA
j_gene: TRBJ2-5

CDR3aa: CATSDGGGNNEQFF
CDR3nt: TGTGCCACCAGCGACGGCGGGGGGAACAATGAGCAGTTCTTC
d_gene: TRBD2
len: 14
v_gene: TRBV24-1
abundance: many
j_gene: TRBJ2-1

CDR3aa: CASSETAVRNSPLHF
CDR3nt: TGTGCCAGCAGCGAGACGGCGGTGAGAAATTCACCCCTCCACTTT
d_gene: NA
len: 15
v_gene: TRBV3-1
abundance: NA
j_gene: TRBJ1-6

CDR3aa: CASTRDGTFTEAFF
CDR3nt: TGTGCCAGCACCCGGGACGGGACCTTCACTGAAGCTTTCTTT
d_gene: NA
len: 14
v_gene: TRBV7-9
abundance: many
j_gene: TRBJ1-1

CDR3aa: CASSLVSSGANVLTF
CDR3nt: TGTGCCAGCAGCTTAGTTAGCTCTGGGGCCAACGTCCTGACTTTC
d_gene: NA
len: 15
v_gene: TRBV7-9
abundance: few
j_gene: TRBJ2-6